The clone carrying this TCR beta chain was detected many times. The antigen remains undetermined. The sample originates from a study of molecular identifiers for immune sequencing clone quantification. Study context: With replicates, the RNA of about 20,000 or 100,000 naive CD8 cells was split five ways and four were sequenced. General study results and limits: Under 1% of molecules in naive cells, but over 97% of effector molecules, belonged to clones above 20 RNA copies.

For bulk TCR libraries, previously described methods and listed TCR primers were used. TCRdb passed the PCR reads through MiXCR, listing each CDR3 protein once. In the table there are around 470,000 distinct CDR3 sequences, about 20% of which are singletons. Based on a CD8+CD4-CCR7+CD45RA+ profile, naive CD8 T cells were sorted. The CDR3 is 12 residues long. Germline V lookup: CDR1 MNHEY, CDR2 SVGEGT. V lost 2 bases and J 7 bases, leaving 8 bases between the germline ends. The chain joins TRBV6-2 or TRBV6-3 to TRBJ1-1, with D hard to call. This TCR was recovered from a human donor in good health. Some libraries in this study had Jurkat cell RNA spiked in. The specimen was naive CD8+ T cells from blood, with Jurkat cell RNA spiked in. Subset denoted: FACS-sorted CD8+CD4-CCR7+CD45RA+ naive T cells. As DNA, the CDR3 is TGTGCCAGCAGTTACCCCGGGAGTGAAGCTTTCTTT. Translated, it gives CASSYPGSEAFF.